One sample yielded the 27 T cell receptor beta chains listed below, sequenced in a study of cytomegalovirus exposure and HLA in healthy donors (TCRdb year 2017). The protocol used for the library was the immunoSEQ multiplex PCR assay. The immuneACCESS repertoire file appears here via TCRdb, limited to in-frame rearrangements. These files lack a portion of the clones; in checked studies, under half of the deficit traces to unresolved V genes, and the cause of the others is not known. A total of 100,000 to 120,000 clones appear in this sample, around nine tenths of them only once. More than 1.4% of the sample lies in the top ten. Sequenced material: PBMCs. The receptors shown here come from a woman under 40 in good health and CMV-seropositive.

The V and J genes are TRBV7-9 and TRBJ2-3, with unresolved D. There are 15 residues in the CDR3. Trimming left V 1 base short and J 1 base short, with 9 bases between. From germline, CDR1 is SEHNR and CDR2 FQNEAQ (reference sequence). The CDR3: CASSLELAGTDTQYF. DNA for the CDR3: TGTGCCAGCAGCTTAGAACTGGCGGGCACAGATACGCAGTATTTT.

This chain links TRBV18 with TRBJ2-5; maybe TRBD2 (5 bases). CDR3 length equals 13 residues. Germline CDR1 and CDR2: KGHSH and LQKENI. Trimming stripped 3 bases from V and 5 bases from J, with 10 bases between. CDR3 nucleotides: TGTGCCAGCTCACCGGGCCCGGGGGAGACCCAGTACTTC. This gives the protein CASSPGPGETQYF.

The rearrangement links TRBV10-3 to TRBJ2-1; 7 bases align to TRBD1. The V gene end was trimmed by 5 bases and the J gene end by 5 bases; junction bases not matched to a gene: 6. Germline V gene sequence: CDR1 ENHRY, CDR2 SYGVKD. The CDR3 contains 14 residues. The CDR3 region is CAISLRQGDNEQFF. The CDR3 DNA reads TGTGCCATCAGTTTGAGACAGGGTGACAATGAGCAGTTCTTC.

The gene calls are TRBV6-1 and TRBJ1-3, with 7 bases matching TRBD1. CDR3 size: 15 residues. Germline V gene data show CDR1 as MNHNS and CDR2 as SASEGT. V lost 7 bases and J lost 2; bases outside the gene matches: 8. The CDR3 nucleotides are TGTGCCAGCATCGGAGCTGACAGGGCTGGAAACACCATATATTTT. Amino acid sequence: CASIGADRAGNTIYF.

The chain employs TRBV2 and TRBJ1-5; a weak D match, TRBD1 (5 bases). CDR1 and CDR2 from the germline V gene are SNHLY and FYNNEI. V was shortened by 2 bases and J by 6 bases, with 14 bases between the two germline ends. The CDR3 consists of 15 residues. DNA of the CDR3: TGTGCCAGCAGTGAATTGAGGTCAGGGCGTCAGCCCCAGCATTTT. It encodes CASSELRSGRQPQHF.

This clone was counted a single time. The chain links TRBV10-3 to TRBJ2-7, with D tentatively TRBD2 (5 bases). The CDR3 covers 11 residues. Deletions cut 10 bases from V and 3 bases from J, with 10 bases between. Germline V lookup: CDR1 ENHRY, CDR2 SYGVKD. CDR3 residues: CATGDYYEQYF. The CDR3 DNA follows: TGTGCCACTGGCGACTACTACGAGCAGTACTTC.

The chain couples TRBV5-1 to TRBJ2-1, with D possibly being TRBD1 (5 bases). The V and J ends lost 4 bases and 5 bases respectively, with 16 bases between them. There are 15 residues in the CDR3. Germline V gene sequence: CDR1 SGHRS, CDR2 YFSETQ. CDR3 DNA sequence: TGCGCCAGCAGCCTTAAAGGGGTCCCCGACAATGAGCAGTTCTTC. Protein product: CASSLKGVPDNEQFF. The variable domain in full, completed from reference TRBV5-1 and TRBJ2-1, reads KAGVTQTPRYLIKTRGQQVTLSCSPISGHRSVSWYQQTPGQGLQFLFEYFSETQRNKGNFPGRFSGRQFSNSRSEMNVSTLELGDSALYLCASSLKGVPDNEQFFGPGTRLTVL.

The gene calls are TRBV19 and TRBJ1-5; 12 bases agree with TRBD1. This CDR3 has 14 residues. Per the germline V gene, CDR1 is LNHDA and CDR2 is SQIVND (reference sequence). V lost 5 bases and J lost 7; bases outside the gene matches: 3. For the CDR3, the DNA is TGTGCCAGTAGTGGGACAGGGGGCCGGCAGCCCCAGCATTTT. Translated: CASSGTGGRQPQHF.

The chain uses TRBV6-6 and TRBJ1-2; D not certain. Germline assignment: CDR1 MNHNY and CDR2 SVGAGI (reference sequence). This CDR3 contains 12 residues. V was shortened by 6 bases and J by 7 bases, with 12 bases between the two germline ends. Written as DNA, the CDR3 is TGTGCCAGCAGCCCGCGCGCTGGTGGCTACACCTTC. This encodes CASSPRAGGYTF.

The chain couples TRBV2 to TRBJ2-7; 7 positions match TRBD2. CDR1 is SNHLY and CDR2 is FYNNEI in the germline V gene. V lost 10 bases, J lost 4 bases, and 16 bases stayed unmatched. The CDR3 has 15 amino acids. Written as DNA, the CDR3 is TGTGCCACCGCGTACGGGGGACTACCGCCTTACGAGCAGTACTTC. This translates into CATAYGGLPPYEQYF. Based on the CDR3 plus reference TRBV2 and TRBJ2-7, the full variable domain is EPEVTQTPSHQVTQMGQEVILRCVPISNHLYFYWYRQILGQKVEFLVSFYNNEISEKSEIFDDQFSVERPDGSNFTLKIRSTKLEDSAMYFCATAYGGLPPYEQYFGPGTRLTVT.

This clone has just one count. The CDR3 bases are TGTGCCACCAGCAGAAGCAGGGGGCGAGTGAACACTGAAGCTTTCTTT. It specifies CATSRSRGRVNTEAFF. V is TRBV15 and J is TRBJ1-1, with TRBD1 matching over 8 bases. Germline loops: CDR1 LNHNV, CDR2 YYDKDF (reference sequence). The trim removed 2 bases at V and 0 bases at J, leaving 5 bases unmatched. The CDR3 consists of 16 residues.

The chain carries TRBV25-1 and TRBJ1-2; D gene uncertain. V lost 4 bases, J lost 4 bases, and 16 bases lay in between. The CDR3 totals 15 residues. In germline, CDR1 is MGHDK, CDR2 SYGVNS. The CDR3 region is CASSGPGEGFYGYTF. As DNA, the CDR3 is TGTGCCAGCAGTGGACCCGGGGAAGGGTTCTATGGCTACACCTTC.

The chain combines TRBV7-9 with TRBJ2-1; tentative D call: TRBD1 (5 bases). The germline V gene encodes CDR1 SEHNR and CDR2 FQNEAQ (reference sequence). Trimming took 6 bases from V and 9 from J, leaving 15 bases between them. The CDR3 has 13 residues. This CDR3 is CASSRTRVGEQFF. Written as DNA, the CDR3 is TGTGCCAGCAGTCGGACAAGAGTGGGTGAGCAGTTCTTC.

This chain uses TRBV9 with TRBJ2-5; no definite D call. Germline assignment: CDR1 SGDLS and CDR2 YYNGEE. Between the trimmed V and J ends, which lost 0 bases and 1 base, there was a span of 4 bases. This CDR3 is 13 amino acids long. In DNA form, the CDR3 reads TGTGCCAGCAGCGTAGGGCCCCAAGAGACCCAGTACTTC. This codes for CASSVGPQETQYF.

The V call is TRBV14, the J call TRBJ2-3; 7 bases are shared with TRBD2. The CDR3 is 17 residues long. Per the germline V gene, CDR1 is SGHDN and CDR2 is FVKESK. V was pared by 2 bases and J by 6 bases, with 14 bases of the junction left unmatched. The CDR3 reads CASSQPRGSGSLDTQYF. The CDR3 nucleotides read TGTGCCAGCAGCCAACCCCGGGGTAGCGGGTCCCTGGATACGCAGTATTTT.

The chain carries TRBV28 and TRBJ1-5, with 7 nucleotides matching TRBD1. There are 13 residues in the CDR3. Unmatched junction bases numbered 5, after V lost 8 bases and J lost 4 bases. Looked up from germline, CDR1 is MDHEN and CDR2 is SYDVKM. The CDR3 sequence is CASAYRGNQPQHF. As DNA, the CDR3 is TGTGCCAGCGCATACAGGGGTAATCAGCCCCAGCATTTT.

The chain combines TRBV19 with TRBJ2-3; D gene ambiguous. V was pared by 10 bases and J by 0 bases, with 14 bases between. CDR3 length equals 14 residues. The germline gives CDR1 LNHDA, CDR2 SQIVND (reference sequence). CDR3 DNA sequence: TGTGCCACCCGGAGCAGAGCGAGCACAGATACGCAGTATTTT. Protein: CATRSRASTDTQYF.

The J gene is TRBJ2-2, the V gene TRBV7-9, with a possible D match to TRBD2 (5 bases). CDR1 and CDR2 (germline): SEHNR, FQNEAQ (reference sequence). The CDR3 covers 14 residues. V was clipped by 2 bases and J by 4 bases, with 8 bases between them. The CDR3 protein is CASSLLRGTGELFF. CDR3 nucleotide sequence: TGTGCCAGCAGCTTACTTCGGGGCACCGGGGAGCTGTTTTTT.

The CDR3 reads CAWSVQAGRQETQYF. The CDR3 bases are TGTGCCTGGAGTGTACAAGCGGGACGGCAAGAGACCCAGTACTTC. The gene calls are TRBV30 and TRBJ2-5, with 7 nucleotides matching TRBD2. V lost 0 bases to trimming and J lost 2 bases; unmatched junction nucleotides: 6. The CDR3 totals 15 residues. CDR1 is GTSNPN, CDR2 SVGIG, per germline (reference sequence). The full variable domain, in which reference TRBV30 and TRBJ2-5 provide the parts outside the CDR3, is SQTIHQWPATLVQPVGSPLSLECTVEGTSNPNLYWYRQAAGRGLQLLFYSVGIGQISSEVPQNLSASRPQDRQFILSSKKLLLSDSGFYLCAWSVQAGRQETQYFGPGTRLLVL.

The chain combines TRBV4-1 with TRBJ1-1; 9 bases align to TRBD1. The CDR3 has 15 amino acids. Trimming at V came to 4 bases and at J to 0 bases, leaving 3 bases not matched to a gene. Per the germline V gene, CDR1 is MGHRA and CDR2 is YSYEKL. Here the CDR3 DNA reads TGCGCCAGCAGCCTGACAGGGGGTATGAACACTGAAGCTTTCTTT. Its translation: CASSLTGGMNTEAFF.

The chain uses TRBV18 and TRBJ1-1, with 7 bases matching TRBD1. This CDR3 is built from 18 residues. Germline values: CDR1 KGHSH, CDR2 LQKENI. The ends lost 5 bases at V and 1 base at J; junction bases unmatched: 16. The DNA for the CDR3 is TGTGCCAGCTCAAACAAGGCCGGGACAGCAATAACGAACACTGAAGCTTTCTTT. Protein: CASSNKAGTAITNTEAFF.

The chain combines TRBV11-2 with TRBJ2-5; D is uncertain. V shed 5 bases and J shed 4 bases, with 14 bases lying between them. The germline V gene has CDR1 SGHAT and CDR2 FQNNGV. This CDR3 comprises 14 residues. DNA of the CDR3: TGTGCCAGCAGCCGAGGTATCGTCGGAGAGACCCAGTACTTC. Amino acids: CASSRGIVGETQYF. The complete variable domain, with remaining parts taken from reference TRBV11-2 and TRBJ2-5, reads EAGVAQSPRYKIIEKRQSVAFWCNPISGHATLYWYQQILGQGPKLLIQFQNNGVVDDSQLPKDRFSAERLKGVDSTLKIQPAKLEDSAVYLCASSRGIVGETQYFGPGTRLLVL.

This clone showed up just once. The J gene is TRBJ2-3, the V gene TRBV5-1, with TRBD1 as a possible D gene (5 bases). Per the germline V gene, CDR1 is SGHRS and CDR2 is YFSETQ. With 5 bases removed from V and 4 bases from J, the gap between germline ends came to 14 bases. This CDR3 region has 14 residues. In nucleotides, the CDR3 is TGCGCCAGCAGGACAGACCCACATGCAGATACGCAGTATTTT. Its translation: CASRTDPHADTQYF. Combining the CDR3 with reference TRBV5-1 and TRBJ2-3 gives the whole variable domain KAGVTQTPRYLIKTRGQQVTLSCSPISGHRSVSWYQQTPGQGLQFLFEYFSETQRNKGNFPGRFSGRQFSNSRSEMNVSTLELGDSALYLCASRTDPHADTQYFGPGTRLTVL.

The gene calls are TRBV28 and TRBJ2-3, with a possible D match to TRBD2 (5 bases). CDR3 length: 16 amino acids. V was pared by 6 bases and J by 1 base, with 17 bases between. Germline values: CDR1 MDHEN, CDR2 SYDVKM. CDR3 DNA: TGTGCCAGCAGCAACCGAGGGCCCGCCGGCACAGATACGCAGTATTTT. Residues: CASSNRGPAGTDTQYF.

This chain connects TRBV6-4 to TRBJ2-3, with 8 bases aligning to TRBD2. The J segment lost 8 bases and the V segment lost 2 bases, leaving 6 bases of the junction unmatched. Germline V gives CDR1 MRHNA, CDR2 SNTAGT. The length of the CDR3 is 14 residues. Here the CDR3 reads CASSDGREGRTQYF. Here the CDR3 DNA reads TGTGCCAGCAGTGACGGTCGGGAGGGCCGTACGCAGTATTTT.

The J gene is TRBJ2-7, the V gene TRBV6-1; D unclear. V was shortened by 7 bases and J by 2 bases, with 6 bases between the two germline ends. Germline loops: CDR1 MNHNS, CDR2 SASEGT. This CDR3 is 11 amino acids long. The CDR3 coding sequence is TGTGCCAGCACGCCGGCCTACGAGCAGTACTTC. Its translation is CASTPAYEQYF.

This chain joins TRBV20-1 and TRBJ2-3; possible D gene TRBD1, 5 bases. CDR3 length equals 10 residues. The V end was cut by 5 bases, the J end by 8 bases, with 8 bases between. In germline, CDR1 is DFQATT, CDR2 SNEGSKA (reference sequence). CDR3 DNA: TGCAGTGCTGGGGCGGTTACGCAGTATTTT. It encodes CSAGAVTQYF.